Listed below are T cell receptor beta chains from one sample, sequenced in a study of T cell responses to AZD1222 COVID-19 vaccine. The data were produced by immunoSEQ multiplex PCR, yet TCRdb's version contains in-frame clones alone and is incomplete. The table includes about 64,000 clones, approximately 90% detected once. The source material was peripheral blood, sampled 28 days after the second dose of the MenACWY control vaccine. These receptor sequences come from an adult who received the MenACWY meningococcal vaccine as a control. Both conserved end residues are trimmed from each CDR3.

j_gene: TRBJ2-7; v_gene: TRBV14; CDR3aa: ASSQVSGGNEQY
j_gene: TRBJ1-1; v_gene: TRBV6-5; CDR3aa: ASSPLTGSTEAF
j_gene: TRBJ1-5; v_gene: TRBV10-2; CDR3aa: ASSEGRAGNQPQH
j_gene: TRBJ1-4; v_gene: TRBV5-5; CDR3aa: ASSSDFGIDGQMF
j_gene: TRBJ2-6; v_gene: TRBV19; CDR3aa: ATLDQTSGIISGANVLT
j_gene: TRBJ2-6; v_gene: TRBV5-1; CDR3aa: ASSLAPNSGANVLT
j_gene: TRBJ1-3; v_gene: TRBV5-1; CDR3aa: ASSMGQGGNTIY
j_gene: TRBJ1-1; v_gene: TRBV6-5; CDR3aa: ASSYSSNTEAF
j_gene: TRBJ1-2; v_gene: TRBV5-5; CDR3aa: ASSSPGGHRFTF
j_gene: TRBJ2-2; v_gene: TRBV19; CDR3aa: ASSRGLAGGPGELF
j_gene: TRBJ1-1; v_gene: TRBV5-1; CDR3aa: ASSLRGANTEAF
j_gene: TRBJ1-1; v_gene: TRBV20-1; CDR3aa: SADGSF
j_gene: TRBJ1-6; v_gene: TRBV12-5; CDR3aa: ASGLEGWNSPLH
j_gene: TRBJ2-1; v_gene: TRBV4-3; CDR3aa: ASSQELMGRARTSAGF
j_gene: TRBJ2-7; v_gene: TRBV30; CDR3aa: AWSATWGGIDEQY
j_gene: TRBJ1-4; v_gene: TRBV19; CDR3aa: ASSIAARGREKLF
j_gene: TRBJ2-7; v_gene: TRBV4-1; CDR3aa: ASSPARDSSYEQY
j_gene: TRBJ2-1; v_gene: TRBV20-1; CDR3aa: SASRPLILDEQF
j_gene: TRBJ2-2; v_gene: TRBV24-1; CDR3aa: ATSDQGQNTGELF
j_gene: TRBJ2-7; v_gene: TRBV5-6; CDR3aa: ASSLGRSYEQY
j_gene: TRBJ1-6; v_gene: TRBV27; CDR3aa: ASSHRGYSPLH
j_gene: TRBJ2-7; v_gene: TRBV5-6; CDR3aa: ASSLTIAYEQY
j_gene: TRBJ1-1; v_gene: TRBV11-2; CDR3aa: ASSTGPLNTEAF
j_gene: TRBJ2-1; v_gene: TRBV5-1; CDR3aa: ASSLVGSHEQF
j_gene: TRBJ1-3; v_gene: TRBV27; CDR3aa: ASRERGSGNTIY
j_gene: TRBJ2-2; v_gene: TRBV9; CDR3aa: ASSQGDAGELF
j_gene: TRBJ1-3; v_gene: TRBV7-8; CDR3aa: ASSLDRSSGNTIY
j_gene: TRBJ1-4; v_gene: TRBV3-1/TRBV3-2; CDR3aa: ASSHTGRSNEKLF
j_gene: TRBJ2-1; v_gene: TRBV15; CDR3aa: ATSRDSNEQF
j_gene: TRBJ2-7; v_gene: TRBV11-2; CDR3aa: ASSRGSSYEQY
j_gene: TRBJ2-1; v_gene: TRBV18; CDR3aa: ASSLRGAYNEQF